Listed here are 28 T cell receptor beta chains from one sample, sequenced in a study of cytomegalovirus exposure and HLA in healthy donors. The primer mix had 60 Vbeta and 13 Jbeta primers. Here immunoSEQ multiplex PCR was the method, and the copy in TCRdb shows in-frame clones only, minus some. The sample holds 100,000 to 150,000 clones, roughly 72% seen once. Sequencing used PBMCs. The receptor source for this set is a male donor in good health and CMV-seronegative.

This chain uses TRBV11-1 with TRBJ1-1, with 8 positions matching TRBD1. V lost 2 bases to trimming and J lost 0 bases; unmatched junction nucleotides: 5. The CDR3 totals 16 residues. CDR1 is SGHAT, CDR2 FQDESV, per germline (reference sequence). The chain's CDR3 is CASSLKQGELNTEAFF. The CDR3, as DNA: TGTGCCAGCAGCTTAAAACAGGGGGAGCTGAACACTGAAGCTTTCTTT.

The rearrangement uses TRBV6-6 and TRBJ2-1, with 7 positions matching TRBD1. Germline CDR1 MNHNY, CDR2 SVGAGI (reference sequence). The CDR3 is made up of 13 amino acids. Losses at the gene ends were 5 bases for V and 6 bases for J; bases not matched to a gene: 4. This CDR3 is CASSPTGTNEQFF. The CDR3 DNA reads as TGTGCCAGCAGTCCGACAGGGACCAATGAGCAGTTCTTC.

The chain recombines TRBV7-8 with TRBJ2-4; 8 bases line up with TRBD2. Looked up from germline, CDR1 is SGHVS and CDR2 is FQNEAQ. The CDR3 totals 16 residues. V shed 6 bases and J 3 bases; nucleotides not matched to a gene: 10. CDR3 region: CASRPLAGLGKNIQYF. DNA for the CDR3: TGTGCCAGCAGACCCTTAGCGGGACTCGGCAAAAACATTCAGTACTTC.

V usage is TRBV5-6 and J usage is TRBJ2-7, with a tentative D call TRBD1 (6 bases). This CDR3 has 16 residues. The V end was cut by 4 bases, the J end by 0 bases, with 17 bases between. CDR1 and CDR2 from the germline V gene are SGHDT and YYEEEE. The CDR3 DNA is TGTGCCAGCAGCCGAAGGGGGTACCAACCCTCCTACGAGCAGTACTTC. Its protein product is CASSRRGYQPSYEQYF.

V is TRBV7-8 and J is TRBJ2-5, with D unclear. The end of the DNA fits TRBJ2-7 better, so the J call may be wrong. The CDR3 contains 15 residues. CDR1 SGHVS and CDR2 FQNEAQ come from the germline V gene. The CDR3 DNA is TGTGCCAGCAGCTTAGAAGCCCAGGTAACCTACGAGCAGTACTTC. As protein: CASSLEAQVTYEQYF.

This clone appeared once. The rearrangement links TRBV6-1 to TRBJ2-7, with 9 positions matching TRBD1. The CDR3 is 15 residues long. Germline CDR1 MNHNS, CDR2 SASEGT. V trimming: 0 bases; J trimming: 3 bases; junction bases outside the gene matches: 3. The CDR3 DNA follows: TGTGCCAGCAGTGAAGCTTGGACAGGGGACTACGAGCAGTACTTC. Its translation: CASSEAWTGDYEQYF.

V usage is TRBV5-1 and J usage is TRBJ2-2; the match to TRBD2 covers 8 bases. V shed 4 bases and J 1 base; nucleotides not matched to a gene: 6. The CDR3 consists of 16 residues. The germline V gene encodes CDR1 SGHRS and CDR2 YFSETQ. Here the CDR3 reads CASSHLAGRNTGELFF. In nucleotides, the CDR3 is TGCGCCAGCAGCCACTTAGCGGGGCGGAACACCGGGGAGCTGTTTTTT.

The rearrangement links TRBV19 to TRBJ1-4; D might be TRBD1 (5 bases). The CDR3 contains 14 residues. The V and J ends lost 7 bases and 5 bases respectively, with 14 bases between them. Germline values: CDR1 LNHDA, CDR2 SQIVND (reference sequence). The CDR3 DNA reads TGTGCCAGTACCATGGGTCCAGGGAATGAAAAACTGTTTTTT. Translation gives CASTMGPGNEKLFF.

J is TRBJ2-1 and V is TRBV27; D unresolved. V lost 5 bases and J 0 bases, leaving 17 bases between the germline ends. The CDR3 is made up of 17 amino acids. Germline V gives CDR1 MNHEY, CDR2 SMNVEV (reference sequence). CDR3 nucleotides: TGTGCCAGCAGTCCCCTAGTCTGGCGGAGCTCCTACAATGAGCAGTTCTTC. Translated: CASSPLVWRSSYNEQFF.

This chain connects TRBV6-6 to TRBJ2-3, with a weak D call TRBD1 (6 bases). Per the germline V gene, CDR1 is MNHNY and CDR2 is SVGAGI (reference sequence). V gave up 7 bases and J gave up 8 bases, with 19 bases separating them. The length of the CDR3 is 14 residues. This CDR3 is CASTDPPQGRTQYF. DNA of the CDR3: TGTGCCAGCACCGATCCCCCACAGGGCCGTACGCAGTATTTT.

The CDR3 region is CSVGPRGLNTEAFF. The CDR3 coding sequence is TGCAGCGTGGGTCCCCGCGGGCTGAACACTGAAGCTTTCTTT. The chain employs TRBV29-1 and TRBJ1-1; D is unresolved. Between the trimmed V and J ends, which lost 6 bases and 0 bases, there was a span of 14 bases. The CDR3 consists of 14 residues. CDR1 and CDR2 (germline): SQVTM, ANQGSEA.

The gene calls are TRBV30 and TRBJ2-2; D not resolved. CDR3 length: 14 amino acids. V was clipped by 5 bases and J by 2 bases, with 12 bases between them. Looked up from germline, CDR1 is GTSNPN and CDR2 is SVGIG (reference sequence). The CDR3 coding sequence is TGTGCCTGGTTGACTCAAGACAACACCGGGGAGCTGTTTTTT. This gives the protein CAWLTQDNTGELFF.

CDR3 DNA: TGTGCCAGCAGTTTAGGTGCGGCAGATACGCAGTATTTT. Translating it yields CASSLGAADTQYF. V and J are TRBV2 and TRBJ2-3; D unresolved. Per germline, CDR1 SNHLY and CDR2 FYNNEI. V shed 5 bases and J shed 4 bases, with 10 bases lying between them. There are 13 residues in the CDR3.

V gene TRBV7-2 combines with J gene TRBJ2-3; 14 bases fit TRBD2. The V segment lost 4 bases and the J segment 7 bases; nucleotides outside the gene matches: 7. The CDR3 length is 16 residues. The germline V gene has CDR1 SGHTA and CDR2 FQGNSA. The CDR3 DNA sequence: TGTGCCAGCAGCTCGGGGACTAGCGGGGGTCAAAATACGCAGTATTTT. This gives the protein CASSSGTSGGQNTQYF.

This chain joins TRBV15 and TRBJ2-3, with 8 bases fitting TRBD2. J lost 0 bases, V lost 0 bases, and 5 bases had no gene match. This CDR3 comprises 17 residues. Germline V lookup: CDR1 LNHNV, CDR2 YYDKDF (reference sequence). CDR3 sequence: CATSRDLSGRSTDTQYF. The DNA for the CDR3 is TGTGCCACCAGCAGAGATCTCAGCGGGAGAAGCACAGATACGCAGTATTTT.

DNA of the CDR3: TGTGCCAGCAGCCCCAGGGGGCAAGGGAATGAAAAACTGTTTTTT. It is translated as CASSPRGQGNEKLFF. This chain uses TRBV7-9 with TRBJ1-4; TRBD1 agrees at 8 bases. Germline V gene lookup returns CDR1 SEHNR and CDR2 FQNEAQ (reference sequence). CDR3 length: 15 residues. V trimming: 5 bases; J trimming: 5 bases; junction bases outside the gene matches: 7. The full variable domain, rest sourced from reference TRBV7-9 and TRBJ1-4, is DTGVSQNPRHKITKRGQNVTFRCDPISEHNRLYWYRQTLGQGPEFLTYFQNEAQLEKSRLLSDRFSAERPKGSFSTLEIQRTEQGDSAMYLCASSPRGQGNEKLFFGSGTQLSVL.

The table lists this clone with a count of one. The rearrangement joins TRBV30 to TRBJ2-1, with TRBD2 matching over 13 bases. After removal of 0 bases from V and 7 bases from J, the junction contained 9 bases not matched to a gene. Germline lookup yields CDR1 GTSNPN and CDR2 SVGIG (reference sequence). The CDR3 is 17 amino acids. DNA for the CDR3: TGTGCCTGGAGTGTTTTTCGGACTAGCGGGAGACTAAATGAGCAGTTCTTC. Protein: CAWSVFRTSGRLNEQFF.

In its sample, this clone was seen a few times. The chain joins TRBV6-5 to TRBJ1-2, with unresolved D. V lost 7 bases and J 5 bases, leaving 17 bases between the germline ends. Germline loops: CDR1 MNHEY, CDR2 SVGAGI. The CDR3 contains 14 residues. The CDR3 sequence: CASTTRRSGYGYTF. The CDR3 region has the DNA TGTGCCAGCACCACCCGCCGATCGGGGTATGGCTACACCTTC.

The chain joins TRBV20-1 to TRBJ1-1; D possibly corresponds to TRBD1 (5 bases). The germline V and J ends were trimmed by 6 bases and 7 bases, with 9 bases remaining between them. Germline values: CDR1 DFQATT, CDR2 SNEGSKA (reference sequence). This CDR3 region has 10 residues. This CDR3 reads CSARGSEAFF. CDR3 DNA: TGCAGTGCCCGGGGGAGTGAAGCTTTCTTT.

This chain links TRBV5-4 with TRBJ2-1; D perhaps matches TRBD1 (5 bases). Germline loops: CDR1 SGHNT, CDR2 YYREEE (reference sequence). This CDR3 contains 15 residues. V lost 0 bases, J lost 8 bases, and 15 bases lay in between. The CDR3 DNA is TGTGCCAGCAGCTTGGAGAACAGGCTTCGTGATGAGCAGTTCTTC. Its translation is CASSLENRLRDEQFF.

This chain connects TRBV9 to TRBJ2-3, with D perhaps TRBD2 (5 bases). Per germline, CDR1 SGDLS and CDR2 YYNGEE. The CDR3 spans 16 residues. V lost 0 bases to trimming and J lost 2 bases, with 13 bases between them. The CDR3 spells CASSVGSSLYTDTQYF. The CDR3 region has the DNA TGTGCCAGCAGCGTAGGTTCTAGCCTATACACAGATACGCAGTATTTT.

This chain uses TRBV2 with TRBJ2-3; 7 bases align to TRBD2. CDR3 length: 13 residues. After removal of 11 bases from V and 0 bases from J, the junction contained 5 bases not matched to a gene. Germline V gene data show CDR1 as SNHLY and CDR2 as FYNNEI. CDR3 sequence reads: CALGLTSTDTQYF. As DNA, the CDR3 is TGTGCCCTGGGACTAACCAGCACAGATACGCAGTATTTT.

V usage is TRBV30 and J usage is TRBJ2-6, with 9 bases lining up with TRBD1. CDR1 is GTSNPN, CDR2 SVGIG, per germline (reference sequence). J gave up 4 bases and V 2 bases, and 3 bases lay outside the gene matches. The CDR3 is 15 amino acids. The CDR3 nucleotides are TGTGCCTGGAGTCCCGACAGGGGGGGGGCCAACGTCCTGACTTTC. It codes for CAWSPDRGGANVLTF. The complete variable domain, with remaining parts taken from reference TRBV30 and TRBJ2-6, reads SQTIHQWPATLVQPVGSPLSLECTVEGTSNPNLYWYRQAAGRGLQLLFYSVGIGQISSEVPQNLSASRPQDRQFILSSKKLLLSDSGFYLCAWSPDRGGANVLTFGAGSRLTVL.

The chain recombines TRBV7-2 with TRBJ1-6, with D unclear. The CDR3 spans 15 residues. Trimming took off 4 bases at V and 0 bases at J, with 7 bases between the two ends. Per germline, CDR1 SGHTA and CDR2 FQGNSA. CDR3 nucleotides: TGTGCCAGCAGCTCGACTAGCTCCTATAATTCACCCCTCCACTTT. Translating gives CASSSTSSYNSPLHF.

V gene TRBV11-2 combines with J gene TRBJ1-2; the match to TRBD1 covers 8 bases. The CDR3 loop spans 15 amino acids. J was trimmed by 6 bases and V by 3 bases; bases with no gene match: 9. Germline V gene data show CDR1 as SGHAT and CDR2 as FQNNGV. The CDR3, as DNA: TGTGCCAGCAGCTTCGTCCAGTCAGGGGGCAATGGCTACACCTTC. Protein sequence: CASSFVQSGGNGYTF. Complete variable domain (other parts from reference TRBV11-2 and TRBJ1-2): EAGVAQSPRYKIIEKRQSVAFWCNPISGHATLYWYQQILGQGPKLLIQFQNNGVVDDSQLPKDRFSAERLKGVDSTLKIQPAKLEDSAVYLCASSFVQSGGNGYTFGSGTRLTVV.

The chain has TRBV6-5 and TRBJ2-7; D might be TRBD1 (6 bases). This CDR3 region has 13 residues. V was shortened by 0 bases and J by 4 bases, with 7 bases between the two germline ends. Germline values: CDR1 MNHEY, CDR2 SVGAGI. The DNA for the CDR3 is TGTGCCAGCAGTTACTCGCAGGGGTACGAGCAGTACTTC. Translation: CASSYSQGYEQYF.

The chain is built from TRBV7-3 and TRBJ2-1; TRBD1 is a possible D gene (5 bases). The germline gives CDR1 SGHTA, CDR2 FQGTGA. The CDR3 totals 15 residues. V shed 5 bases and J shed 6 bases, with 17 bases lying between them. The CDR3: CASSQNRGHLNEQFF. As DNA, the CDR3 is TGTGCCAGCAGCCAAAATAGGGGTCATCTCAATGAGCAGTTCTTC. The whole variable domain, remainder taken from reference TRBV7-3 and TRBJ2-1, is GAGVSQTPSNKVTEKGKYVELRCDPISGHTALYWYRQSLGQGPEFLIYFQGTGAADDSGLPNDRFFAVRPEGSVSTLKIQRTERGDSAVYLCASSQNRGHLNEQFFGPGTRLTVL.

This chain connects TRBV5-4 to TRBJ2-1; D may be TRBD2 (5 bases). Germline CDR1 and CDR2: SGHNT and YYREEE (reference sequence). The CDR3 length is 15 residues. The V end lost 0 bases, the J end lost 2 bases, and 9 bases lay between the germline ends. The CDR3 loop is CASSLGELAYNEQFF. The CDR3 bases are TGTGCCAGCAGCTTGGGGGAGCTCGCCTACAATGAGCAGTTCTTC.